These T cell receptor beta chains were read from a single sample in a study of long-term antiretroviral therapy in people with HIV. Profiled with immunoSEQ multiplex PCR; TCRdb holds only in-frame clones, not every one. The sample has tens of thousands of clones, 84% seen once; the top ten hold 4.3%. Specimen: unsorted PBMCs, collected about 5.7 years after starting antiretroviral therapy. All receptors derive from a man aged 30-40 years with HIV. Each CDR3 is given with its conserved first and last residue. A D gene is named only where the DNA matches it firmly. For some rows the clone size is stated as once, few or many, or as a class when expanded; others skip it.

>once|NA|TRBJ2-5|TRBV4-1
TGCGCCAGCAGCCAACGACAGGTAATGGAAGAGACCCAGTACTTC
CASSQRQVMEETQYF
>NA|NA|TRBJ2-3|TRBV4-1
TGCGCCAGCAGCCAAAGGGGAGTACTCGGCACAGATACGCAGTATTTT
CASSQRGVLGTDTQYF
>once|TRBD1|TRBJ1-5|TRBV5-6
TGTGCCAGCAGCACTAATGGCGGGACAGGGGCCGTTAGGCCCCAGCATTTT
CASSTNGGTGAVRPQHF
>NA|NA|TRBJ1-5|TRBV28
TGTGCCAGCAGTTTAAGCGGGGCGGTGGGCAATCAGCCCCAGCATTTT
CASSLSGAVGNQPQHF
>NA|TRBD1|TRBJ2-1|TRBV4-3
TGCGCCAGCAGCCATGGAGGACAGGGGGATGATGAGCAGTTCTTC
CASSHGGQGDDEQFF
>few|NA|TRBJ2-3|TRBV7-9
TGTGCCAGCAGCCAGAGGACGGGGGGCACAGATACGCAGTATTTT
CASSQRTGGTDTQYF
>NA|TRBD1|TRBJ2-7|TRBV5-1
TGCGCCAGCAGCTTCCCCATGGGGGGGGACAGGGGGCTCGGAGTAGCGGGAAAGCAGTACTTC
CASSFPMGGDRGLGVAGKQYF
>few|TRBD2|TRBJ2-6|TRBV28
TGTGCCAGCAGCGATCTACTAGCGGCGACCTCTGGGGCCAACGTCCTGACTTTC
CASSDLLAATSGANVLTF
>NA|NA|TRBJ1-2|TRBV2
TGTGCCAGCAGTGGACAGGACGAGGGCTACACCTTC
CASSGQDEGYTF
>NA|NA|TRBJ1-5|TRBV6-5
TGTGCCAGTAAAAAGACAGGAAATAGCAATCAGCCCCAGCATTTT
CASKKTGNSNQPQHF
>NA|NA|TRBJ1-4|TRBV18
TGTGCCAGCTCACCACTAGGTGACCATGAAAAACTGTTTTTT
CASSPLGDHEKLFF
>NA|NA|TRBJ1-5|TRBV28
TGTGCCAGCAGTTTTCACAAAGCGGGGACACTCGATAGCAATCAGCCCCAGCATTTT
CASSFHKAGTLDSNQPQHF
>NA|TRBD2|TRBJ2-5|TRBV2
TGTGCCAGCAGTGGGGGAGCGGGACCCGAGACCCAGTACTTC
CASSGGAGPETQYF
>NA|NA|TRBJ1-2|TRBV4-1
TGCGCCAGCAGCTCGACAGCACGAGCCACTAACTATGGCTACACCTTC
CASSSTARATNYGYTF
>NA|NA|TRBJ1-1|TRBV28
TGTGCCAGCAGTCCGGGAGGGAGTTACACTGAAGCTTTCTTT
CASSPGGSYTEAFF
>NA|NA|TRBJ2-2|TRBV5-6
TGTGCCAGCACAGGGCAGGGGAGCACCGGGGAGCTGTTTTTT
CASTGQGSTGELFF
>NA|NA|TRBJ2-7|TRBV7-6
TGTGCCAGCAGCCTTCAGACTATTGGAGACGAGCAGTACTTC
CASSLQTIGDEQYF
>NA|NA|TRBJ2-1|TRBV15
TGTGCCACCAGCTCCCTCCAATGGTCTGAGCAGTTCTTC
CATSSLQWSEQFF
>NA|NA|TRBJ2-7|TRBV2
TGTGCCAGCAGTGAAGGCGCGCCCTACGAGCAGTACTTC
CASSEGAPYEQYF
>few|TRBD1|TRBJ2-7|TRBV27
TGTGCCAGCAGTTTAACACAGGGGGCCCCCTACGAGCAGTACTTC
CASSLTQGAPYEQYF
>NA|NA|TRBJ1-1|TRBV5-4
TGTGCCAGCAGCCCCGCGATGAACACTGAAGCTTTCTTT
CASSPAMNTEAFF
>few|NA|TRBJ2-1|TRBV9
TGTGCCAGCAGCGTACAGGGTTATCCCATCGAGTACAATGAGCAGTTCTTC
CASSVQGYPIEYNEQFF
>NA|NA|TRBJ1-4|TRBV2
TGTGCCAGCAGTGGGGCACAGTTTAGCGGAACAAATAATGAAAAACTGTTTTTT
CASSGAQFSGTNNEKLFF
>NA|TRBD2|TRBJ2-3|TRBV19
TGTGCCAGTAGTATAGGAAGCGGGGGGTCGATAATCACAGATACGCAGTATTTT
CASSIGSGGSIITDTQYF
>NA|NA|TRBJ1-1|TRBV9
TGTGCCAGCAGCATAGGCTGGAACACTGAAGCTTTCTTT
CASSIGWNTEAFF
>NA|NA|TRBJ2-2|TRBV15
TGTGCCACCAGCAGAGATACGGGTCACACCGGGGAGCTGTTTTTT
CATSRDTGHTGELFF
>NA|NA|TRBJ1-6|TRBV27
TGTGCCAGCAGTGCAGGGTGGGCAGGATCTTATTCACCCCTCCACTTT
CASSAGWAGSYSPLHF
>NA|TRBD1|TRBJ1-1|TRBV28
TGTGCCAGCAGCAAATCGGACAGGGGTACCACTGAAGCTTTCTTT
CASSKSDRGTTEAFF
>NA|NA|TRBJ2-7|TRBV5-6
TGTGCCAGCAGCTTGCGACTTTCCGACTACGAGCAGTACTTC
CASSLRLSDYEQYF
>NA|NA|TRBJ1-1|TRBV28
TGTGCCAGCAGACTCGGACAAACTGAAGCTTTCTTT
CASRLGQTEAFF
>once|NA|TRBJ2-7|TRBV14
TGTGCCAGCAGCCAAGTTTCGTCCCCAGCCTACGAGCAGTACTTC
CASSQVSSPAYEQYF
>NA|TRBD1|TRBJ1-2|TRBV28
TGTGCCAGCAGCCGAACTTGGGACAGGGGTGACTACACCTTC
CASSRTWDRGDYTF
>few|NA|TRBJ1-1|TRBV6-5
TGTGCCAGCAGTTATATGGCAGAGAACACTGAAGCTTTCTTT
CASSYMAENTEAFF
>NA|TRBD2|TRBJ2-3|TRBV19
TGTGCCAGTAGTATCAAGGTCGGGGGGGCCCGACGGGATACGCAGTATTTT
CASSIKVGGARRDTQYF
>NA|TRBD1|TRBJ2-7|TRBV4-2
TGTGCCAGCAGCCAAGAAGGCGCCAGGGGGTTAGGCGAGCAGTACTTC
CASSQEGARGLGEQYF
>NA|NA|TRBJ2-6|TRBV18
TGTGCCAGCTCACCACCAGCTGGGGCCAACGTCCTGACTTTC
CASSPPAGANVLTF
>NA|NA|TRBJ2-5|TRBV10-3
TGTGCCATCAGTGACCGGGTGGGGGAGACCCAGTACTTC
CAISDRVGETQYF
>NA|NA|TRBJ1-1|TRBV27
TGTGCCAGCAGTTTATCGGCAGGGAGGCTCCACGCTTTCTTT
CASSLSAGRLHAFF
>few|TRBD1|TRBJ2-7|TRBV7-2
TGTGCCAGCAGCTCTCTACCGGGACAGTCCTACGAGCAGTACTTC
CASSSLPGQSYEQYF
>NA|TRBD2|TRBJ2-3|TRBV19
TGTGCCAGTACTAATATTGGACTAGCGGGAGTTCCCCCCCAGTATTTT
CASTNIGLAGVPPQYF
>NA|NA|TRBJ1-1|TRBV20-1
TGCAGTGCTAAGGCGGGCACTGAAGCTTTCTTT
CSAKAGTEAFF
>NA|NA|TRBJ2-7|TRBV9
TGTGCCAGCAGCGCCGGGAGTCAGGACGAGCAGTACTTC
CASSAGSQDEQYF